This T cell receptor (beta chain) derives from a study of CD8 T cells in Susac syndrome. The germline V gene has CDR1 SGDLS and CDR2 YYNGEE. This CDR3 region has 16 residues. V lost 0 bases to trimming and J lost 0 bases, with 11 bases between them. Reverse transcription of about 0.5 to 1 ug RNA was performed with random hexamers. Each CDR3 protein is one row after TCRdb ran MiXCR on the immunoSEQ multiplex PCR reads. The data contain around 200,000 distinct CDR3 sequences, approximately 95% of them singletons. This chain joins TRBV9 and TRBJ2-3; a possible D gene is TRBD1 (5 bases). The sequence was obtained from a human donor with multiple sclerosis. Sample: CD4+ T cells from PBMCs. The CDR3 nucleotides are TGTGCCAGCAGCGTAGCCGGCAGGACAAGCACAGATACGCAGTATTTT. Translation: CASSVAGRTSTDTQYF.